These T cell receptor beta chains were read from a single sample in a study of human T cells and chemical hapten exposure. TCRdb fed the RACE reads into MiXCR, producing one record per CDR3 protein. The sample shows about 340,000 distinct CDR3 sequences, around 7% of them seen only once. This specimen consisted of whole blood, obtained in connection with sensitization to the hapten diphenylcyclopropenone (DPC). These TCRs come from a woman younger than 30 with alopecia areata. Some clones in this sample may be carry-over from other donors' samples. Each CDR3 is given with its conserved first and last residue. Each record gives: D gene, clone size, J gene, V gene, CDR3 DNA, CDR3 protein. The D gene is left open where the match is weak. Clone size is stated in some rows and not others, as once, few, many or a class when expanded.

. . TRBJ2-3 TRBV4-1 TGCGCCAGCAGCCAAATTCCTACCGGGACCTTCCAGTATTTT CASSQIPTGTFQYF
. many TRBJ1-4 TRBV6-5 TGTGCCAGCACCCGGACAGTTGATAATGAAAAACTGTTTTTT CASTRTVDNEKLFF
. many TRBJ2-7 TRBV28 TGTGCCAGCAGTACAGCGGGGACAGGAGCCTACGAGCAGTACTTC CASSTAGTGAYEQYF
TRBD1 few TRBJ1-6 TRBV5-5 TGTGCCAGCAGCTTACCTCTGGAAGGGACAGCCTTGGGGAATTCACCCCTCCACTTT CASSLPLEGTALGNSPLHF
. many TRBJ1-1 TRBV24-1 TGTGCCATATGCCCGGACGGCGACACTGAAGCTTTCTTT CAICPDGDTEAFF
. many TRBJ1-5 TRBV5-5 TGTGCCAGCAGCTTGGCACAGGGAGGGGGTCAGCCCCAGCATTTT CASSLAQGGGQPQHF
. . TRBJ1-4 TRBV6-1 TGTGCCAGCAGTGCTCCCGAACGGGGGTGGGATGAAAAACTGTTTTTT CASSAPERGWDEKLFF
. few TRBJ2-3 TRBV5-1 TGCGCCAGCAGCTGGGACCCCACAGATACGCAGTATTTT CASSWDPTDTQYF
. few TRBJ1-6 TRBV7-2 TGTGCCAGCAGCCCCGAAATCTCCTATAATTCACCCCTCCACTTT CASSPEISYNSPLHF
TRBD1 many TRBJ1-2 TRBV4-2 TGTGCCAGCAGCCTTTGGCGGACAGGAAACTATGGCTACACCTTC CASSLWRTGNYGYTF
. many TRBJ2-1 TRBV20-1 TGCAGTGTACGAAGCGATGGGTTTGAGCAGTTCTTC CSVRSDGFEQFF
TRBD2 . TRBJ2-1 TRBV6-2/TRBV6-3 TGTGCCAGCAGTTCCCAGCGGGGGGCCTACAATGAGCAGTTCTTC CASSSQRGAYNEQFF
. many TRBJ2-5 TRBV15 TGTGCCACCAGCAGAGATAATCGGGCGAGAGAGACCCAGTACTTC CATSRDNRARETQYF
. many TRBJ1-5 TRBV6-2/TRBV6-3 TGTGCCAGCAGTCCCACCGGACATCCTAATCAGCCCCAGCATTTT CASSPTGHPNQPQHF
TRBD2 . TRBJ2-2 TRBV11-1 TGTGCCAGCAGCATAGGACTAGCGAACACCGGGGAGCTGTTTTTT CASSIGLANTGELFF
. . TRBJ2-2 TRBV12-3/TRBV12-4 TGTGCCAGCAGTTTGCTTTACACCGGGGAGCTGTTTTTT CASSLLYTGELFF
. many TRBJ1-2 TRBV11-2 TGTGCCAGCAGCCCGAAGACAGTCCCCAAAGGGAGCTACACCTTC CASSPKTVPKGSYTF
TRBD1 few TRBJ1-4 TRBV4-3 TGCGCCAGCAGCCGACAGGGGCAAAAACTGTTTTTT CASSRQGQKLFF
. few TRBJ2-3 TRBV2 TGTGCCAGCAGTGAGGGGGGAGGATCAGATACGCAGTATTTT CASSEGGGSDTQYF
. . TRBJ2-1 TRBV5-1 TGCGCCAGCAGCTTGGTCCTAGCGTGCTACAATGAGCAGTTCTTC CASSLVLACYNEQFF
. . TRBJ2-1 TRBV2 TGTGCCAGCAGTGAAACGACAGGCGTCGATGAGCAGTTCTTC CASSETTGVDEQFF
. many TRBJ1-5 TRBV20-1 TGCAGTGCTAGCTCGGGGCTGGCGAATCAGCCCCAGCATTTT CSASSGLANQPQHF
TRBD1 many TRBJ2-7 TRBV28 TGTGCCACCCAGACAGGGACCTACGAGCAGTACTTC CATQTGTYEQYF
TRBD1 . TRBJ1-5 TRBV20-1 TGCAGTGCTAGATCGCCCGGACAGGGGGCTTATAGCAATCAGCCCCAGCATTTT CSARSPGQGAYSNQPQHF
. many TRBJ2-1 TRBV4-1 TGCGCCAGCAGCCAAGAAGGGCAACAACTAGTCAATGAGCAGTTCTTC CASSQEGQQLVNEQFF
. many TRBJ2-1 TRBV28 TGTGCCAGCCTGGCAGGGGGGGGAATCTCCTACAATGAGCAGTTCTTC CASLAGGGISYNEQFF
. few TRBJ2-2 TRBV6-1 TGTGCCAGCAGTGACAGGACTGATACCGGGGAGCTGTTTTTT CASSDRTDTGELFF
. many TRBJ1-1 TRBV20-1 TGCAGTGCTAGTAGGATTTTGCTGTCGAACACTGAAGCTTTCTTT CSASRILLSNTEAFF
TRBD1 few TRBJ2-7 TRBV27 TGTGCCAGCAGTTTATCTACAGGGGGCTCCTACGAGCAGTACTTC CASSLSTGGSYEQYF
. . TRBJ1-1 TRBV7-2 TGTGCCAGCAGCACATATATGGAGGCTGAAGCTTTCTTT CASSTYMEAEAFF
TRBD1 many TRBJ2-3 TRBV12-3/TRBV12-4 TGTGCCAGCAGTCCTAATCTGGGACAGGGCACAGATACGCAGTATTTT CASSPNLGQGTDTQYF
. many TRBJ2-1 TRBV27 TGTGCCAGCAGTTTAAACTTCGCGAATGAGCAGTTCTTC CASSLNFANEQFF
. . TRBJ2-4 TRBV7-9 TGTGCCAGCAGCTTCAGTATACAGGGAAACATTCAGTACTTC CASSFSIQGNIQYF
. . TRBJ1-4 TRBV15 TGTGCCACCAGCCCCAGGGAAGCTAATGAAAAACTGTTTTTT CATSPREANEKLFF
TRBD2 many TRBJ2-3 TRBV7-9 TGTGCCAGCAGCTTAATAGCGGGGGCAGTCACAGATACGCAGTATTTT CASSLIAGAVTDTQYF